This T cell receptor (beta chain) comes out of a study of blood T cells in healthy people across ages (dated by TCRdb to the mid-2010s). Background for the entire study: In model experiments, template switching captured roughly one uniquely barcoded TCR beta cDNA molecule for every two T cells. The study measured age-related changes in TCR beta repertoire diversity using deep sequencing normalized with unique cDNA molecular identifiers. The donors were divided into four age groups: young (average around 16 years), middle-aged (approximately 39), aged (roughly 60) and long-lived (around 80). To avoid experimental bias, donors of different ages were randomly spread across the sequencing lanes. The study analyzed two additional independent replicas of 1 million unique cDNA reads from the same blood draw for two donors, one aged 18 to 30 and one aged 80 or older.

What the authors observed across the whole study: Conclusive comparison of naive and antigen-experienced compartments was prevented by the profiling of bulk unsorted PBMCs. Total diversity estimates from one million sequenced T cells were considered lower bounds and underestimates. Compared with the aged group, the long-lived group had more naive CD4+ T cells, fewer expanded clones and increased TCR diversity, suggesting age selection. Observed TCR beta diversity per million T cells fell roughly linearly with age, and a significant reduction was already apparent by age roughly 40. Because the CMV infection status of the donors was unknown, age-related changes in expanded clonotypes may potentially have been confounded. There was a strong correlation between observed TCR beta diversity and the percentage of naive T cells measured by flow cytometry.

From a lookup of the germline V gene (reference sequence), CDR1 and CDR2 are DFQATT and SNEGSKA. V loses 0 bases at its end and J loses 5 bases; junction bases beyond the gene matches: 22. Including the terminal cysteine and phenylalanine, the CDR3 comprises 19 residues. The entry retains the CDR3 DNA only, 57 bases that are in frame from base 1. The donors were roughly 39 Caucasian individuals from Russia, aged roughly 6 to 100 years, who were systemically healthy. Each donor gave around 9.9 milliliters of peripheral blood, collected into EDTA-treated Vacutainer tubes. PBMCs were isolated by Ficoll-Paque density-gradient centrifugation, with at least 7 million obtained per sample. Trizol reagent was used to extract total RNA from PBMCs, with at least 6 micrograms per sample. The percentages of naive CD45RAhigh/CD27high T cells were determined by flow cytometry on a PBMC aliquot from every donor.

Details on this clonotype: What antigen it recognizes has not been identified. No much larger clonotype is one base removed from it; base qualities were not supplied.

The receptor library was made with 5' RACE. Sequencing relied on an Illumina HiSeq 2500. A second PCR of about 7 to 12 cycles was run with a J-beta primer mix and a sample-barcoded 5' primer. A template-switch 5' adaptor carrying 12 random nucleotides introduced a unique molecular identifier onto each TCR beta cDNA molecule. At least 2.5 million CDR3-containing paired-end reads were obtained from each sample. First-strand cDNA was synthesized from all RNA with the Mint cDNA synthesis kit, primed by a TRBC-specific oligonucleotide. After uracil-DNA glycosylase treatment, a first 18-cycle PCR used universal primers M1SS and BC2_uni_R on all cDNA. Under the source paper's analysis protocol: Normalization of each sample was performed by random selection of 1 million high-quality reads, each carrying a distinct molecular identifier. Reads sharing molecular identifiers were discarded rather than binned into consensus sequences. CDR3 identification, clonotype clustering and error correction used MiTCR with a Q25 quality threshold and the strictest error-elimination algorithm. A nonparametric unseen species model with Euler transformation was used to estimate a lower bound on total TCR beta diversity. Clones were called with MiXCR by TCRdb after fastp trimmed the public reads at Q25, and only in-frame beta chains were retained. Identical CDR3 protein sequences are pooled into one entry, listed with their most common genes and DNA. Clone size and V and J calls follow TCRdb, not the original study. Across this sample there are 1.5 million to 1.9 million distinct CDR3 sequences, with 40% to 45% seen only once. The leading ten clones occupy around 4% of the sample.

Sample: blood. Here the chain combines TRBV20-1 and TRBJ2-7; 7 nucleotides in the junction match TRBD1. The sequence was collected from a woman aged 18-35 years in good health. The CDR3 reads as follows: CSARDRRRGSIFGSDEQYF. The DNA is TGCAGTGCTAGAGATAGGCGCAGGGGGAGCATCTTCGGTAGCGACGAGCAGTACTTC.